The 2 T cell receptor beta chains reported below all come from one sample, sequenced in a study of T cell changes during pregnancy in multiple sclerosis. Only in-frame clones appear in the TCRdb table, and some are missing; sequencing was by immunoSEQ multiplex PCR. Of some 130,000 clones in the sample, around 97% were seen once. The sample here was peripheral blood, taken after pregnancy. The receptors here all came from a female donor with multiple sclerosis, enrolled in a pregnancy study.

V gene TRBV2 combines with J gene TRBJ1-5; possibly TRBD1 for D (5 bases). The CDR3 covers 15 residues. Trimming pared 0 bases from V and 3 bases from J, leaving 9 bases between. Germline-derived CDR1 and CDR2 are SNHLY and FYNNEI. The CDR3 region is CASSEAVGDNQPQHF. The CDR3, as DNA: TGTGCCAGCAGTGAAGCGGTAGGGGACAATCAGCCCCAGCATTTT.

The chain carries TRBV2 and TRBJ2-6; the D gene is possibly TRBD1 (6 bases). Trimming pared 5 bases from V and 0 bases from J, leaving 14 bases between. Germline CDR1 reads SNHLY; CDR2 reads FYNNEI. The CDR3 is 17 residues long. CDR3 DNA sequence: TGTGCCAGCAGTTCCGGGACACCCGTCTCTGGGGCCAACGTCCTGACTTTC. Its translation: CASSSGTPVSGANVLTF.